The 26 T cell receptor beta chains in this list originate from one sample, sequenced in a study of cytomegalovirus exposure and HLA in healthy donors. The PCR employed 60 Vbeta primers together with 13 Jbeta primers. TCRdb keeps only in-frame clones here, not all; method: immunoSEQ multiplex PCR. Here the sample spans 85,000 to 100,000 clones, 75% to 85% being singletons. The sequenced sample consisted of PBMCs. Receptor source: a woman aged 35 to 49 in good health and CMV-seronegative.

The rearrangement joins TRBV6-6 to TRBJ1-1; 7 bases match TRBD1. The J segment lost 8 bases and the V segment lost 6 bases, leaving 3 bases of the junction unmatched. CDR3 length: 11 residues. Looked up from germline, CDR1 is MNHNY and CDR2 is SVGAGI (reference sequence). The CDR3 sequence: CASSETGEAFF. CDR3 nucleotides: TGTGCCAGCAGCGAGACAGGGGAAGCTTTCTTT.

V gene TRBV7-9 combines with J gene TRBJ1-6; perhaps TRBD1 as D (6 bases). CDR1 is SEHNR, CDR2 FQNEAQ, per germline (reference sequence). The V and J ends lost 0 bases and 6 bases respectively, with 9 bases between them. The CDR3 length is 15 residues. For the CDR3, the DNA is TGTGCCAGCAGCTTAGCAGGGGGTATTAATTCACCCCTCCACTTT. This sequence encodes CASSLAGGINSPLHF.

This clone was observed once. This chain connects TRBV6-4 to TRBJ1-3; the D gene is possibly TRBD1 (6 bases). The CDR3 is 18 residues long. CDR1 is MRHNA and CDR2 is SNTAGT in the germline V gene. V lost 2 bases to trimming and J lost 4 bases, with 21 bases between them. Here the CDR3 DNA reads TGTGCCAGCAGTGACCTTGAGACAGGAATAAAAAGAGGAAACACCATATATTTT. It is translated as CASSDLETGIKRGNTIYF.

J is TRBJ2-7 and V is TRBV6-5; D might be TRBD2 (6 bases). Germline CDR1 and CDR2: MNHEY and SVGAGI. The CDR3 extends over 13 amino acids. The V end lost 8 bases, the J end lost 2 bases, and 13 bases lay between the germline ends. The CDR3 DNA reads TGTGCCAGCCGTAAAGGGGAGGCCTACGAGCAGTACTTC. Translating it yields CASRKGEAYEQYF.

This clone was counted only a few times. The J gene is TRBJ1-2, the V gene TRBV27; 7 nucleotides align to TRBD1. In germline, CDR1 is MNHEY, CDR2 SMNVEV (reference sequence). The junction had 10 bases not matched to a gene; V was cut back by 8 bases and J by 7 bases. The CDR3 contains 13 residues. Written as DNA, the CDR3 is TGTGCCAGCGCCTTTCTCCGACAGGGTGGCTACACCTTC. Protein: CASAFLRQGGYTF.

This clone was seen more than once but under ten times. V usage is TRBV9 and J usage is TRBJ2-1; no firm D call. Per the germline V gene, CDR1 is SGDLS and CDR2 is YYNGEE. Trimming removed 4 bases at V and 9 bases at J, with 11 bases between. There are 12 residues in the CDR3. DNA of the CDR3: TGTGCCAGCAGCCCCAACGAGGTTGAGCAGTTCTTC. Encoded protein: CASSPNEVEQFF.

CDR3 region: CASSYSGAGEGYEQYF. CDR3 bases: TGTGCCAGCAGTTACTCGGGCGCGGGGGAGGGCTACGAGCAGTACTTC. The chain uses TRBV6-5 and TRBJ2-7; 7 nucleotides match TRBD2. The CDR3 has 16 amino acids. The germline gives CDR1 MNHEY, CDR2 SVGAGI. J gave up 3 bases and V 0 bases, and 8 bases lay outside the gene matches.

CDR3: CASSQFSSGAQETQYF. CDR3 nucleotide sequence: TGTGCCAGCAGCCAATTTAGTAGCGGGGCACAAGAGACCCAGTACTTC. The chain uses TRBV16 and TRBJ2-5; 8 positions match TRBD2. After removal of 1 base from V and 2 bases from J, the junction contained 6 bases not matched to a gene. Germline V lookup: CDR1 KGHSY, CDR2 FQNENV. The CDR3 length is 16 residues.

The chain has TRBV15 and TRBJ2-3, with D possibly being TRBD1 (7 bases). Germline CDR1 LNHNV, CDR2 YYDKDF (reference sequence). Trimming took 4 bases from V and 7 from J, leaving 24 bases between them. The CDR3 runs 17 residues. CDR3 coding DNA: TGTGCCACCAGCACCCCCTCCAGGGGGGCTAGTTCGTATACGCAGTATTTT. It is translated as CATSTPSRGASSYTQYF.

V is TRBV5-4 and J is TRBJ2-5; possibly TRBD1 for D (6 bases). The CDR3 is 14 residues long. Trimming stripped 4 bases from V and 3 bases from J, with 13 bases between. Germline lookup yields CDR1 SGHNT and CDR2 YYREEE (reference sequence). CDR3 sequence (DNA): TGTGCCAGCAGCCCCCGGGACACCAAAGAGACCCAGTACTTC. It codes for CASSPRDTKETQYF.

CDR3 in amino acids: CASSLRGYTEAFF. DNA of the CDR3: TGTGCCAGCAGCCTGAGGGGGTACACTGAAGCTTTCTTT. The V call is TRBV5-4, the J call TRBJ1-1, with a weak D call TRBD1 (6 bases). V was shortened by 4 bases and J by 3 bases, with 10 bases between the two germline ends. The CDR3 totals 13 residues. Germline V gene lookup returns CDR1 SGHNT and CDR2 YYREEE (reference sequence).

About this clone: At one end, the junction sequence differs from germline, possibly due to a read error. The chain links TRBV7-7 to TRBJ2-7; 8 nucleotides match TRBD1. Germline loops: CDR1 SSHAT, CDR2 FNYEAQ (reference sequence). CDR3 length: 11 residues. The CDR3 sequence: CASSTGGEQYF. DNA of the CDR3: TGTGCTAGCAGCACAGGGGGCGAGCAGTACTTC.

The rearrangement links TRBV10-3 to TRBJ1-6, with unresolved D. The CDR3 sequence is 15 residues long. V lost 6 bases, J lost 7 bases, and 16 bases lay in between. Germline CDR1 ENHRY, CDR2 SYGVKD. In DNA form, the CDR3 reads TGTGCCATCAGCGCCACGGTGGGCCGGAATTCACCCCTCCACTTT. This codes for CAISATVGRNSPLHF.

The rearrangement links TRBV19 to TRBJ2-1; D perhaps matches TRBD1 (6 bases). Germline CDR1 LNHDA, CDR2 SQIVND (reference sequence). The CDR3 extends over 13 amino acids. Trimming took off 6 bases at V and 8 bases at J, with 14 bases between the two ends. CDR3 sequence (DNA): TGTGCCAGTAGGCAGGGGACAACCTATGAGCAGTTCTTC. Translation gives CASRQGTTYEQFF.

V is TRBV19 and J is TRBJ1-1; no clear D gene. Germline lookup yields CDR1 LNHDA and CDR2 SQIVND (reference sequence). V shed 0 bases and J shed 1 base, with 12 bases lying between them. The CDR3 runs to 16 residues. CDR3 sequence (DNA): TGTGCCAGTAGTATAGAAACGATCTCGGGGAACACTGAAGCTTTCTTT. This gives the protein CASSIETISGNTEAFF.

The rearrangement links TRBV5-1 to TRBJ2-5; 10 bases match TRBD1. V dropped 2 bases and J dropped 3; count of bases not matched to a gene: 1. The CDR3 spans 14 residues. Per germline, CDR1 SGHRS and CDR2 YFSETQ. CDR3 residues: CASSFGQGEETQYF. The CDR3 DNA reads TGCGCCAGCAGCTTTGGACAGGGGGAAGAGACCCAGTACTTC.

The genes are TRBV5-1 and TRBJ1-1; the D is unclear. The germline gives CDR1 SGHRS, CDR2 YFSETQ. This CDR3 has 11 amino acids. V lost 0 bases and J 9 bases, leaving 6 bases between the germline ends. The CDR3 here is CASSLDQKAFF. CDR3 sequence (DNA): TGCGCCAGCAGCTTGGACCAGAAAGCTTTCTTT.

J is TRBJ2-3 and V is TRBV5-1, with TRBD2 matching over 9 bases. There are 17 residues in the CDR3. V shed 2 bases and J 6 bases; nucleotides not matched to a gene: 13. Per the germline V gene, CDR1 is SGHRS and CDR2 is YFSETQ. The CDR3 loop is CASSFGRGGRVLDTQYF. The CDR3 region has the DNA TGCGCCAGCAGCTTCGGGCGGGGGGGCCGGGTGTTGGATACGCAGTATTTT.

This clone was seen once. The V call is TRBV9, the J call TRBJ1-2; D ambiguous. The V end was cut by 0 bases, the J end by 8 bases, with 14 bases between. Looked up from germline, CDR1 is SGDLS and CDR2 is YYNGEE. This CDR3 contains 14 residues. Here the CDR3 reads CASSVADMGWGYTF. The CDR3 DNA reads as TGTGCCAGCAGCGTAGCCGACATGGGCTGGGGCTACACCTTC.

The chain has TRBV6-6 and TRBJ1-1, with 8 bases identical to TRBD1. CDR1 MNHNY and CDR2 SVGAGI come from the germline V gene (reference sequence). V lost 6 bases and J lost 8; bases outside the gene matches: 14. This CDR3 is 15 amino acids long. In nucleotides, the CDR3 is TGTGCCAGCAGCGATTGGACAGGGACGACGTTGGAAGCTTTCTTT. Translating it yields CASSDWTGTTLEAFF.

This clone has more than one count but fewer than ten. Here the CDR3 omits its conserved ending phenylalanine or tryptophan, so a read error is the likely source. The chain uses TRBV5-1 and TRBJ1-4, with unresolved D. The CDR3 loop spans 14 amino acids. CDR1 SGHRS and CDR2 YFSETQ come from the germline V gene. Trimming took off 3 bases at V and 0 bases at J, with 6 bases between the two ends. The DNA of the CDR3 is TGCGCCAGCAGCTCTACTTCAACTAATGAAAAACTGTTTGTT. Translating it yields CASSSTSTNEKLFV.

V is TRBV5-1 and J is TRBJ2-7, with 8 bases fitting TRBD1. Germline CDR1 is SGHRS and CDR2 is YFSETQ. The CDR3 covers 14 residues. The V gene end was trimmed by 2 bases and the J gene end by 2 bases; junction bases not matched to a gene: 3. The CDR3 sequence is CASSLQQGAYEQYF. CDR3 in DNA: TGCGCCAGCAGCTTACAACAGGGGGCCTACGAGCAGTACTTC.

This clone was recorded a few times. The sample carries other DNA sequences with the same CDR3. The chain couples TRBV6-5 to TRBJ2-3; 10 nucleotides line up with TRBD1. There are 15 residues in the CDR3. The J segment lost 7 bases and the V segment lost 2 bases, leaving 6 bases of the junction unmatched. Per the germline V gene, CDR1 is MNHEY and CDR2 is SVGAGI. In nucleotides, the CDR3 is TGTGCCAGCAGTTACGGGGACAGGGGCTCCCATACGCAGTATTTT. The encoded protein is CASSYGDRGSHTQYF.

The V and J genes are TRBV5-1 and TRBJ2-5, with 9 bases matching TRBD2. The V gene end was trimmed by 1 base and the J gene end by 1 base; junction bases not matched to a gene: 17. The CDR3 runs 20 residues. Germline CDR1 SGHRS, CDR2 YFSETQ. The CDR3 region has the DNA TGCGCCAGCAGCTTGCTCCCCGGAGCTAGCGGGGCCACGATCCAAGAGACCCAGTACTTC. It translates to CASSLLPGASGATIQETQYF. Full variable domain (outside the CDR3, taken from reference TRBV5-1 and TRBJ2-5): KAGVTQTPRYLIKTRGQQVTLSCSPISGHRSVSWYQQTPGQGLQFLFEYFSETQRNKGNFPGRFSGRQFSNSRSEMNVSTLELGDSALYLCASSLLPGASGATIQETQYFGPGTRLLVL.

The chain couples TRBV9 to TRBJ2-2, with 9 nucleotides matching TRBD2. From germline, CDR1 is SGDLS and CDR2 YYNGEE. Losses at the gene ends were 2 bases for V and 6 bases for J; bases not matched to a gene: 5. The CDR3 consists of 15 residues. CDR3 sequence reads: CASSVIGGGAGELFF. The CDR3 region has the DNA TGTGCCAGCAGCGTTATAGGCGGGGGGGCCGGGGAGCTGTTTTTT.

The chain recombines TRBV6-5 with TRBJ1-6, with D possibly matching TRBD1 (5 bases). CDR3 length: 15 amino acids. Germline CDR1 reads MNHEY; CDR2 reads SVGAGI. Trimming removed 1 base at V and 7 bases at J, with 11 bases between. CDR3 sequence: CASSYFLGGNSPLHF. The CDR3 region has the DNA TGTGCCAGCAGTTACTTCTTGGGGGGGAATTCACCCCTCCACTTT.